The 25 T cell receptor beta chains in this list originate from one sample, sequenced in a study of T cell repertoires in cytomegalovirus infection. No antigen has been identified for these receptors. TCRdb re-called the reads with MiXCR, one entry per CDR3 protein. Of approximately 220,000 distinct CDR3 sequences in the sample, roughly 34% were seen once. Sequenced here: CD8+ T cells from cultured PBMCs, sampled from culture after CMV antigen stimulation. The receptor source for this set is a human donor in good health (CMV status not recorded). Some clones in this sample may be carry-over from other donors' samples.

This clonotype was seen ten or more times. V and J are TRBV7-6 and TRBJ1-1; TRBD1 is a possible D gene (5 bases). V gave up 3 bases and J gave up 2 bases, with 7 bases separating them. The CDR3 sequence is 13 residues long. Germline CDR1 is SGHVS and CDR2 is FNYEAQ. The CDR3: CASSFDSNTEAFF. The CDR3 bases are TGTGCCAGCAGCTTTGACAGTAACACTGAAGCTTTCTTT.

This chain connects TRBV12-3 or TRBV12-4 to TRBJ2-1; perhaps TRBD2 as D (5 bases). Trimming cost V 4 bases and J 6 bases, with 13 bases left between them. The CDR3 totals 14 residues. Written as DNA, the CDR3 is TGTGCCAGCAGTTACCCGGGGAGCGGCAATGAGCAGTTCTTC. Amino acid sequence: CASSYPGSGNEQFF.

This clonotype was detected only a few times. The chain combines TRBV5-1 with TRBJ2-4; the D gene is possibly TRBD2 (7 bases). This CDR3 region has 17 residues. The ends were cut back, 1 base at V and 4 bases at J, with 18 bases in the middle. Germline values: CDR1 SGHRS, CDR2 YFSETQ. In nucleotides, the CDR3 is TGCGCCAGCAGCTTGCGCGGGCTACAGGGAGGGAAAAACATTCAGTACTTC. Its protein product is CASSLRGLQGGKNIQYF.

The J gene is TRBJ1-1, the V gene TRBV7-6; 8 bases match TRBD1. With V trimmed by 3 bases and J by 3 bases, 3 bases remained unmatched. CDR3 length: 14 residues. The V gene's germline CDR1 is SGHVS and CDR2 FNYEAQ. This CDR3 reads CASSFDRGDTEAFF. The DNA of the CDR3 is TGTGCCAGCAGCTTTGACAGGGGAGACACTGAAGCTTTCTTT.

The rearrangement joins TRBV12-3 or TRBV12-4 to TRBJ2-5; 11 bases line up with TRBD2. V was clipped by 4 bases and J by 5 bases; unmatched bases: 18. The CDR3 sequence is 19 residues long. CDR3 in DNA: TGTGCCAGCAGTTCCCACTCCCAACTTAGCGGGAGGGCCCCGGAGACCCAGTACTTC. As protein: CASSSHSQLSGRAPETQYF.

The V gene is TRBV28, the J gene TRBJ1-1; D might be TRBD1 (5 bases). The length of the CDR3 is 14 residues. CDR1 and CDR2 (germline): MDHEN, SYDVKM. Deletions cut 2 bases from V and 5 bases from J, with 12 bases between. The CDR3 sequence: CASSLRGSGTEAFF. The CDR3 nucleotides read TGTGCCAGCAGTTTAAGGGGATCAGGGACTGAAGCTTTCTTT.

The chain is built from TRBV10-3 and TRBJ1-1; the D is unclear. The CDR3 length is 13 residues. The V and J ends lost 3 bases and 1 base respectively, with 6 bases between them. Germline V gene lookup returns CDR1 ENHRY and CDR2 SYGVKD. The CDR3 here is CAISDAENTEAFF. The DNA of the CDR3 is TGTGCCATCAGTGATGCAGAGAACACTGAAGCTTTCTTT.

The chain couples TRBV7-9 to TRBJ1-4; 12 positions agree with TRBD1. The CDR3 consists of 17 residues. Germline V gene lookup returns CDR1 SEHNR and CDR2 FQNEAQ (reference sequence). Trimming cost V 5 bases and J 3 bases; bases outside gene matches: 7. CDR3 sequence: CASSRDRGLGANEKLFF. In nucleotides, the CDR3 is TGTGCCAGCAGCCGGGACAGGGGGCTTGGTGCTAATGAAAAACTGTTTTTT.

This clonotype appeared many times. V usage is TRBV7-6 and J usage is TRBJ1-1; tentatively, D is TRBD1 (5 bases). The germline gives CDR1 SGHVS, CDR2 FNYEAQ. The V gene lost 2 bases and the J gene lost 3 bases, with 13 bases spanning the gap. CDR3 size: 15 residues. CDR3 loop: CASSLWGGGDTEAFF. The CDR3 nucleotides are TGTGCCAGCAGCTTATGGGGGGGGGGAGACACTGAAGCTTTCTTT. Variable domain in full (rest from reference TRBV7-6 and TRBJ1-1): GAGVSQSPRYKVTKRGQDVALRCDPISGHVSLYWYRQALGQGPEFLTYFNYEAQQDKSGLPNDRFSAERPEGSISTLTIQRTEQRDSAMYRCASSLWGGGDTEAFFGQGTRLTVV.

This clonotype was counted between two and nine times. The rearrangement links TRBV7-9 to TRBJ2-7, with 8 bases identical to TRBD2. Per germline, CDR1 SEHNR and CDR2 FQNEAQ (reference sequence). The CDR3 consists of 14 residues. After removal of 5 bases from V and 6 bases from J, the junction contained 9 bases not matched to a gene. In DNA, the CDR3 is TGTGCCAGCAGCCCCCGGGGGGGAAGGAGCGAGCAGTACTTC. Encoded protein: CASSPRGGRSEQYF.

This clonotype was seen a few times. The chain combines TRBV20-1 with TRBJ2-5; D is perhaps TRBD1 or TRBD2 (5 bases each). Germline V lookup: CDR1 DFQATT, CDR2 SNEGSKA (reference sequence). V shed 0 bases and J shed 5 bases, with 19 bases lying between them. The CDR3 sequence is 16 residues long. The CDR3 sequence: CSARDQARDLYETQYF. In nucleotides, the CDR3 is TGCAGTGCTAGAGATCAGGCCAGGGACCTCTACGAGACCCAGTACTTC.

Here the CDR3 reads CAISGGTGNEQYF. DNA of the CDR3: TGTGCCATCAGTGGCGGGACAGGCAACGAGCAGTACTTC. The V gene is TRBV10-3, the J gene TRBJ2-7; TRBD1 agrees at 8 bases. V trimming: 4 bases; J trimming: 5 bases; junction bases outside the gene matches: 4. CDR1 is ENHRY and CDR2 is SYGVKD in the germline V gene. The CDR3 has 13 amino acids.

This rearrangement joins TRBV29-1 to TRBJ2-3, with TRBD2 identical over 10 bases. V lost 6 bases, J lost 9 bases, and 21 bases stayed unmatched. Germline V gene data show CDR1 as SQVTM and CDR2 as ANQGSEA. This CDR3 is 17 amino acids long. CDR3 DNA: TGCAGCGTGGCGGTGCGCCTAAGCGGGGGGGCCAGGCGCACGCAGTATTTT. It specifies CSVAVRLSGGARRTQYF.

This clonotype appeared a single time. The chain has TRBV29-1 and TRBJ2-6; the D is unclear. Germline CDR1 SQVTM, CDR2 ANQGSEA. The CDR3 runs 15 residues. V was shortened by 3 bases and J by 2 bases, with 11 bases between the two germline ends. The CDR3 reads CSVEERGTGANVLTF. Written as DNA, the CDR3 is TGCAGCGTTGAGGAACGTGGTACTGGGGCCAACGTCCTGACTTTC.

This clonotype was picked up a small number of times. This chain links TRBV19 with TRBJ2-7; 10 nucleotides match TRBD1. This CDR3 contains 19 residues. The V segment lost 4 bases and the J segment 3 bases; nucleotides outside the gene matches: 18. CDR1 and CDR2 (germline): LNHDA, SQIVND (reference sequence). CDR3 amino acids: CASSSSLRDRGAMSYEQYF. In DNA, the CDR3 is TGTGCCAGTAGTAGCTCTCTGCGGGACAGGGGTGCTATGAGCTACGAGCAGTACTTC.

This clonotype was seen ten or more times. The rearrangement joins TRBV7-8 to TRBJ2-7; perhaps TRBD1 as D (5 bases). Germline-derived CDR1 and CDR2 are SGHVS and FQNEAQ. With 1 base removed from V and 3 bases from J, the gap between germline ends came to 13 bases. CDR3 length equals 15 residues. CDR3 loop: CASSLEGLSGYEQYF. In DNA, the CDR3 is TGTGCCAGCAGCTTAGAGGGGCTTTCAGGCTACGAGCAGTACTTC.

In regard to this clonotype: The junction shows a germline mismatch at one end, possibly a read error. This chain uses TRBV13 with TRBJ2-2; D is unresolved. Germline V gene lookup returns CDR1 PRHDT and CDR2 FYEKMQ (reference sequence). The CDR3 has 15 amino acids. The chain's CDR3 is CASTPYVPNTGELFF. The CDR3 DNA is TGCGCCAGCACTCCTTATGTCCCGAACACCGGGGAGCTGTTTTTT.

The V and J genes are TRBV6-5 and TRBJ1-1, with D perhaps matching TRBD1 (6 bases). CDR1 MNHEY and CDR2 SVGAGI come from the germline V gene. Trimming removed 7 bases at V and 2 bases at J, with 17 bases between. The CDR3 contains 15 residues. The CDR3 DNA follows: TGTGCCAGCAAGAGAACAGGGAAGGGAAACACTGAAGCTTTCTTT. Encoded protein: CASKRTGKGNTEAFF.

This clonotype came up many times. The rearrangement uses TRBV7-9 and TRBJ2-3, with a weak D call TRBD1 (6 bases). Trimming pared 4 bases from V and 6 bases from J, leaving 8 bases between. The CDR3 has 12 amino acids. In germline, CDR1 is SEHNR, CDR2 FQNEAQ (reference sequence). CDR3 amino acids: CASSSRGDTQYF. As DNA, the CDR3 is TGTGCCAGCAGCTCAAGGGGGGATACGCAGTATTTT.

The J gene is TRBJ2-5, the V gene TRBV7-6; 8 nucleotides line up with TRBD2. V shed 6 bases, J shed 2 bases, and the junction held 17 bases outside the gene matches. Germline V CDR1 and CDR2: SGHVS, FNYEAQ. This CDR3 is built from 18 residues. Here the CDR3 reads CASSFVRGGLVLQETQYF. CDR3 nucleotides: TGTGCCAGCAGTTTCGTGCGTGGGGGACTAGTACTGCAAGAGACCCAGTACTTC.

The chain has TRBV12-3 or TRBV12-4 and TRBJ1-2; possible D gene TRBD1, 6 bases. V lost 5 bases to trimming and J lost 7 bases, with 14 bases between them. The CDR3 is made up of 13 amino acids. The CDR3 sequence: CASSPPGHFGYTF. CDR3 coding DNA: TGTGCCAGCAGTCCACCGGGACACTTTGGCTACACCTTC.

The DNA for the CDR3 is TGTGCCAGTAGTATTACCCACCTGGACGGCTTGGGAAATGAGCAGTTCTTC. Amino acids: CASSITHLDGLGNEQFF. The chain couples TRBV19 to TRBJ2-1; unclear D gene. CDR1 is LNHDA, CDR2 SQIVND, per germline (reference sequence). The CDR3 extends over 17 amino acids. V was cut by 3 bases and J by 7 bases, with 22 bases left in between. The entire variable domain, with the rest obtained from reference TRBV19 and TRBJ2-1, is as follows: DGGITQSPKYLFRKEGQNVTLSCEQNLNHDAMYWYRQDPGQGLRLIYYSQIVNDFQKGDIAEGYSVSREKKESFPLTVTSAQKNPTAFYLCASSITHLDGLGNEQFFGPGTRLTVL.

There are a few counts of this clonotype. The chain recombines TRBV11-1 with TRBJ1-2; D may be TRBD1 (5 bases). This CDR3 has 15 residues. Deletions cut 2 bases from V and 3 bases from J, with 13 bases between. Germline CDR1 SGHAT, CDR2 FQDESV (reference sequence). CDR3 region: CASSLSRGKDYGYTF. CDR3 sequence (DNA): TGTGCCAGCAGCTTATCGCGGGGGAAGGACTATGGCTACACCTTC.

The V and J genes are TRBV7-9 and TRBJ2-7; TRBD2 agrees at 11 bases. The CDR3 has 14 residues. Germline lookup yields CDR1 SEHNR and CDR2 FQNEAQ (reference sequence). The junction had 1 base not matched to a gene; V was cut back by 1 base and J by 5 bases. The CDR3 loop reads CASSLVGLADEQYF. The CDR3 DNA is TGTGCCAGCAGCTTAGTGGGACTAGCGGACGAGCAGTACTTC.

The rearrangement uses TRBV15 and TRBJ1-6; D not resolved. V was cut by 1 base and J by 13 bases, with 11 bases left in between. The CDR3 length is 13 residues. Germline-derived CDR1 and CDR2 are LNHNV and YYDKDF (reference sequence). The CDR3 sequence: CATSRVQTSPLHF. The CDR3 region has the DNA TGTGCCACCAGCAGAGTGCAGACTAGTCCCCTCCACTTT.